This passage covers 27 T cell receptor beta chains from one sample sequenced in a study of siplizumab effects on memory and regulatory T cells. The assay was immunoSEQ multiplex PCR, and TCRdb's table has in-frame clones only and misses some. The table records about 100,000 clones, 80% to 95% of them present only once. Material: CD4+ T cells sorted from blood. These receptors were obtained from a human donor in good health. Some clones in this sample may be carry-over from other donors' samples.

J is TRBJ1-1 and V is TRBV18; 7 bases align to TRBD1. This CDR3 is built from 14 residues. V shed 0 bases, J shed 6 bases, and the junction held 4 bases outside the gene matches. CDR1 is KGHSH, CDR2 LQKENI, per germline. This chain's CDR3 is CASSPPGRGSEAFF. DNA for the CDR3: TGTGCCAGCTCACCACCGGGCAGGGGGTCTGAAGCTTTCTTT. Drawing the rest from reference TRBV18 and TRBJ1-1, the complete variable domain is NAGVMQNPRHLVRRRGQEARLRCSPMKGHSHVYWYRQLPEEGLKFMVYLQKENIIDESGMPKERFSAEFPKEGPSILRIQQVVRGDSAAYFCASSPPGRGSEAFFGQGTRLTVV.

The V call is TRBV18, the J call TRBJ2-7; D is uncertain. The CDR3 covers 14 residues. Germline V CDR1 and CDR2: KGHSH, LQKENI. V was clipped by 0 bases and J by 3 bases, with 9 bases between them. For the CDR3, the DNA is TGTGCCAGCTCACCACCGTATTCGCTCTACGAGCAGTACTTC. It codes for CASSPPYSLYEQYF.

The genes are TRBV27 and TRBJ2-7, with TRBD2 matching over 11 bases. There are 20 residues in the CDR3. Germline trimming cut 2 bases from V and 3 bases from J; bases unmatched to any gene: 18. The germline V gene encodes CDR1 MNHEY and CDR2 SMNVEV (reference sequence). The chain's CDR3 is CASSLKGPMGLAGGLYEQYF. CDR3 DNA: TGTGCCAGCAGTTTAAAAGGACCTATGGGCCTAGCGGGAGGCCTCTACGAGCAGTACTTC.

The chain is built from TRBV4-1 and TRBJ1-3; TRBD1 matches 7 bases. This CDR3 region has 18 residues. Per the germline V gene, CDR1 is MGHRA and CDR2 is YSYEKL. V lost 2 bases to trimming and J lost 0 bases; unmatched junction nucleotides: 10. The CDR3 DNA follows: TGCGCCAGCAGCCAATTTCGAGGGACAGAATTCTCTGGAAACACCATATATTTT. It specifies CASSQFRGTEFSGNTIYF.

The rearrangement joins TRBV6-6 to TRBJ2-7; D not resolved. Per the germline V gene, CDR1 is MNHNY and CDR2 is SVGAGI (reference sequence). V was pared by 0 bases and J by 5 bases, with 17 bases between. This CDR3 has 16 amino acids. The CDR3 DNA reads as TGTGCCAGCAGTTACTCCATCACCCGGCCGAAGGACGAGCAGTACTTC. Protein sequence: CASSYSITRPKDEQYF.

This rearrangement joins TRBV19 to TRBJ1-2; the D is unclear. Trimming pared 1 base from V and 3 bases from J, leaving 6 bases between. Germline lookup yields CDR1 LNHDA and CDR2 SQIVND (reference sequence). The CDR3 is 13 residues long. The chain's CDR3 is CASSIGQDYGYTF. DNA for the CDR3: TGTGCCAGTAGTATAGGGCAAGACTATGGCTACACCTTC.

This clone was counted between two and nine times. This sequence joins TRBV5-1 and TRBJ2-2; possibly TRBD1 for D (5 bases). Trimming stripped 4 bases from V and 2 bases from J, with 12 bases between. CDR1 is SGHRS and CDR2 is YFSETQ in the germline V gene. The CDR3 runs 15 residues. The CDR3 protein is CASSLTGFNTGELFF. CDR3 in DNA: TGCGCCAGCAGCCTTACAGGATTTAACACCGGGGAGCTGTTTTTT.

V is TRBV11-1 and J is TRBJ2-3; unclear D gene. CDR1 SGHAT and CDR2 FQDESV come from the germline V gene (reference sequence). The CDR3 is 12 residues long. Trimming removed 5 bases at V and 6 bases at J, with 9 bases between. The CDR3 loop reads CASSPQGDTQYF. The DNA of the CDR3 is TGTGCCAGCAGCCCACAAGGCGATACGCAGTATTTT.

This chain connects TRBV7-9 to TRBJ2-7; D call uncertain. The CDR3 runs to 12 residues. Trimming cost V 5 bases and J 3 bases, with 8 bases left between them. Germline CDR1 is SEHNR and CDR2 is FQNEAQ (reference sequence). CDR3 in DNA: TGTGCCAGCAGCCGTGACCTCTACGAGCAGTACTTC. Its translation is CASSRDLYEQYF.

The V and J genes are TRBV5-6 and TRBJ2-7; D is ambiguous. Germline CDR1 reads SGHDT; CDR2 reads YYEEEE. The CDR3 sequence is 11 residues long. V dropped 1 base and J dropped 5 bases, with 4 bases sitting between them. CDR3 region: CASSLTDEQYF. CDR3 DNA: TGTGCCAGCAGCTTGACAGACGAGCAGTACTTC.

V gene TRBV6-6 combines with J gene TRBJ2-5; D tentatively reads TRBD1 or TRBD2 (6 bases each). The CDR3 has 13 amino acids. The V end was cut by 2 bases, the J end by 3 bases, with 7 bases between. Germline V gives CDR1 MNHNY, CDR2 SVGAGI (reference sequence). The CDR3 DNA reads as TGTGCCAGCAGTTACAGGGGGGAAGAGACCCAGTACTTC. Its translation is CASSYRGEETQYF.

This clone is a singleton in its sample. This sequence joins TRBV2 and TRBJ1-2; 10 bases are shared with TRBD1. Germline V gene data show CDR1 as SNHLY and CDR2 as FYNNEI. The CDR3 is made up of 14 amino acids. With 8 bases clipped from V and 4 bases from J, the junction kept 7 bases outside the gene matches. CDR3 DNA: TGTGCCAGCGGACTAAGGGACAGGGGCTATGGCTACACCTTC. Its protein product is CASGLRDRGYGYTF. The full variable domain, in which reference TRBV2 and TRBJ1-2 provide the parts outside the CDR3, is EPEVTQTPSHQVTQMGQEVILRCVPISNHLYFYWYRQILGQKVEFLVSFYNNEISEKSEIFDDQFSVERPDGSNFTLKIRSTKLEDSAMYFCASGLRDRGYGYTFGSGTRLTVV.

The V call is TRBV7-2, the J call TRBJ2-5; the match to TRBD2 covers 9 bases. Germline V lookup: CDR1 SGHTA, CDR2 FQGNSA. The CDR3 is 15 amino acids. V shed 2 bases, J shed 5 bases, and the junction held 6 bases outside the gene matches. The CDR3 DNA is TGTGCCAGCAGCTTACGCGGGAGGGCCGCGGAGACCCAGTACTTC. It is translated as CASSLRGRAAETQYF. Together with reference TRBV7-2 and TRBJ2-5, the CDR3 gives the full variable domain: GAGVSQSPSNKVTEKGKDVELRCDPISGHTALYWYRQSLGQGLEFLIYFQGNSAPDKSGLPSDRFSAERTGGSVSTLTIQRTQQEDSAVYLCASSLRGRAAETQYFGPGTRLLVL.

This clone is a singleton in its sample. The DNA for the CDR3 is TGTGCCAGCAGCTCGGAGGGGGGGCAAGAGACCCAGTACTTC. It translates to CASSSEGGQETQYF. The chain couples TRBV5-6 to TRBJ2-5, with TRBD2 as a possible D gene (7 bases). V dropped 3 bases and J dropped 2 bases, with 11 bases sitting between them. This CDR3 is 14 amino acids long. CDR1 and CDR2 (germline): SGHDT, YYEEEE.

This chain links TRBV6-6 with TRBJ1-2; TRBD1 might be the D (6 bases). CDR1 is MNHNY and CDR2 is SVGAGI in the germline V gene (reference sequence). This CDR3 region has 12 residues. The V and J ends lost 10 bases and 7 bases respectively, with 16 bases between them. CDR3 region: CATRGGGAGYTF. CDR3 sequence (DNA): TGTGCCACCAGAGGAGGGGGGGCTGGCTACACCTTC.

V usage is TRBV7-9 and J usage is TRBJ1-1, with D possibly TRBD1 on 6 matching bases. Germline V gene sequence: CDR1 SEHNR, CDR2 FQNEAQ (reference sequence). V lost 5 bases and J lost 6, with 19 bases in between. This CDR3 spans 15 amino acids. CDR3 amino acids: CASSTPGQIAPEAFF. The CDR3 region has the DNA TGTGCCAGCAGCACCCCTGGACAGATCGCTCCTGAAGCTTTCTTT.

The V and J genes are TRBV25-1 and TRBJ1-1; 7 nucleotides align to TRBD1. The CDR3 runs to 13 residues. Trimming cost V 5 bases and J 1 base; bases outside gene matches: 1. Germline CDR1 is MGHDK and CDR2 is SYGVNS. The CDR3 DNA follows: TGTGCCAGCAGTAAGGGGGCGAACACTGAAGCTTTCTTT. Residues: CASSKGANTEAFF.

V and J are TRBV9 and TRBJ2-2; TRBD1 matches at 7 bases. This CDR3 spans 17 amino acids. Germline V CDR1 and CDR2: SGDLS, YYNGEE. V lost 3 bases to trimming and J lost 7 bases; unmatched junction nucleotides: 15. CDR3 protein: CASSALGDSSTSGELFF. CDR3 bases: TGTGCCAGCAGCGCCCTCGGGGACAGCTCGACCAGCGGGGAGCTGTTTTTT.

The V and J genes are TRBV7-9 and TRBJ2-1, with 9 bases identical to TRBD1. V lost 5 bases and J lost 4; bases outside the gene matches: 18. The CDR3 is 19 amino acids. Looked up from germline, CDR1 is SEHNR and CDR2 is FQNEAQ (reference sequence). The CDR3 is CASSPRDRDAGRGYNEQFF. The CDR3 DNA is TGTGCCAGCAGCCCACGGGACAGGGATGCGGGAAGAGGATACAATGAGCAGTTCTTC. Together with reference TRBV7-9 and TRBJ2-1, the CDR3 gives the full variable domain: DTGVSQNPRHKITKRGQNVTFRCDPISEHNRLYWYRQTLGQGPEFLTYFQNEAQLEKSRLLSDRFSAERPKGSFSTLEIQRTEQGDSAMYLCASSPRDRDAGRGYNEQFFGPGTRLTVL.

This clone was counted a single time. The chain links TRBV21-1 to TRBJ1-3. TRBV21-1 is shown as a pseudogene. The CDR3 covers 17 residues. For the CDR3, the DNA is TGTGCCAGCAGCAAAGAGGGCCCCGCGGACTCTGGAAACACCATATATTTT. Amino acids: CASSKEGPADSGNTIYF.

The J gene is TRBJ1-5, the V gene TRBV6-6; D gene ambiguous. The CDR3 loop spans 15 amino acids. Deletions cut 7 bases from V and 6 bases from J, with 19 bases between. Germline V CDR1 and CDR2: MNHNY, SVGAGI (reference sequence). As DNA, the CDR3 is TGTGCCAGCACCACCGGTCGCGCGACACCTCAGCCCCAGCATTTT. This gives the protein CASTTGRATPQPQHF.

This clone came up once. This rearrangement joins TRBV5-6 to TRBJ1-2; 7 bases map to TRBD1. This CDR3 contains 18 residues. CDR1 SGHDT and CDR2 YYEEEE come from the germline V gene. V lost 0 bases, J lost 2 bases, and 13 bases stayed unmatched. DNA for the CDR3: TGTGCCAGCAGCTTGGGGGCAACAGGGGAATCGTACAACTATGGCTACACCTTC. Translated, it gives CASSLGATGESYNYGYTF.

V usage is TRBV5-3 and J usage is TRBJ2-2; D not certain. TRBV5-3 is flagged as an ORF with uncertain function. V was shortened by 0 bases and J by 6 bases, with 12 bases between the two germline ends. The CDR3 length is 15 residues. CDR3 sequence reads: CARSLVAAGAGELFF. CDR3 sequence (DNA): TGTGCCAGAAGCTTGGTGGCTGCAGGCGCCGGGGAGCTGTTTTTT.

V and J are TRBV11-2 and TRBJ2-3; D not resolved. Germline-derived CDR1 and CDR2 are SGHAT and FQNNGV. Between the trimmed V and J ends, which lost 3 bases and 6 bases, there was a span of 16 bases. CDR3 length: 15 residues. The CDR3 loop reads CASSFRPLTLDTQYF. CDR3 nucleotides: TGTGCCAGCAGCTTTCGTCCACTGACTCTGGATACGCAGTATTTT.

J is TRBJ1-5 and V is TRBV19, with unresolved D. The CDR3 runs to 16 residues. CDR1 and CDR2 from the germline V gene are LNHDA and SQIVND (reference sequence). V dropped 2 bases and J dropped 5 bases, with 16 bases sitting between them. This CDR3 reads CASSIPPGRSDQPQHF. CDR3 nucleotide sequence: TGTGCCAGTAGTATACCCCCGGGTCGGAGTGATCAGCCCCAGCATTTT.

This chain connects TRBV5-1 to TRBJ2-7; TRBD1 is a possible D gene (6 bases). Deletions cut 0 bases from V and 6 bases from J, with 13 bases between. CDR3 length: 14 residues. Germline CDR1 and CDR2: SGHRS and YFSETQ. The CDR3 nucleotides read TGCGCCAGCAGCTTGGAGTGGGGGCGCCCCGAGCAGTACTTC. The encoded protein is CASSLEWGRPEQYF.

The chain uses TRBV5-1 and TRBJ2-1, with 8 nucleotides matching TRBD2. Per germline, CDR1 SGHRS and CDR2 YFSETQ. V shed 0 bases, J shed 3 bases, and the junction held 8 bases outside the gene matches. The CDR3 sequence is 17 residues long. The CDR3 sequence is CASSLGASGFFYNEQFF. CDR3 DNA: TGCGCCAGCAGCTTGGGGGCTAGCGGGTTTTTCTACAATGAGCAGTTCTTC.